This T cell receptor (beta chain) was captured in a study of T cell responses to AZD1222 COVID-19 vaccine. Assay: immunoSEQ multiplex PCR; the TCRdb copy retains only in-frame clones and omits some. The sample shows roughly 170,000 clones, around 90% of them seen only once. Sample: peripheral blood, taken on day 0 of AZD1222 vaccination. This receptor was identified in an adult in good health.

The CDR3 loop is CASGGQSLGYTF. The CDR3 nucleotides read TGTGCCAGCGGGGGACAGTCCTTAGGCTACACCTTC. J is TRBJ1-2 and V is TRBV3-1 (or the pseudogene TRBV3-2); 7 bases agree with TRBD1. CDR1 and CDR2 (germline): LGHDT, YNNKEL (reference sequence). The CDR3 contains 12 residues. Germline trimming cut 8 bases from V and 8 bases from J; bases unmatched to any gene: 8.